This paragraph reports one T cell receptor (beta chain). In the source study's methods: It was from reference gene primer amplification that nucleated cell counts were estimated. Profiling relied on immunoSEQ multiplex PCR, and the TCRdb table lists in-frame clones only, not all of them. V, J and clone size are those of that table, while D and trimming were read from the DNA. The data hold around 150,000 clones, with 65% to 85% observed a single time. The CDR3 is made up of 14 amino acids. Trimming took 4 bases from V and 9 from J; bases not matched to a gene: 9. Germline V lookup: CDR1 GTSNPN, CDR2 SVGIG (reference sequence). This specimen belongs to a study of blood T cell repertoires in COVID-19. About the research overall: Samples of COVID-19 (acute and convalescent) were obtained from the United States, Italy and Spain. PBMCs, B-cell-depleted T cells, or T cells were the source of the cDNA or gDNA that made up the material.

Sequencing was done on a sample of peripheral blood. This clonotype was sampled from a woman over 75 with acute or convalescent COVID-19. The rearrangement links TRBV30 to TRBJ2-1, with 10 positions matching TRBD2. The CDR3 DNA reads TGTGCCTGGATCGGTCTAGCGGGAGCGGGTGAGCAGTTCTTC. Its translation: CAWIGLAGAGEQFF.